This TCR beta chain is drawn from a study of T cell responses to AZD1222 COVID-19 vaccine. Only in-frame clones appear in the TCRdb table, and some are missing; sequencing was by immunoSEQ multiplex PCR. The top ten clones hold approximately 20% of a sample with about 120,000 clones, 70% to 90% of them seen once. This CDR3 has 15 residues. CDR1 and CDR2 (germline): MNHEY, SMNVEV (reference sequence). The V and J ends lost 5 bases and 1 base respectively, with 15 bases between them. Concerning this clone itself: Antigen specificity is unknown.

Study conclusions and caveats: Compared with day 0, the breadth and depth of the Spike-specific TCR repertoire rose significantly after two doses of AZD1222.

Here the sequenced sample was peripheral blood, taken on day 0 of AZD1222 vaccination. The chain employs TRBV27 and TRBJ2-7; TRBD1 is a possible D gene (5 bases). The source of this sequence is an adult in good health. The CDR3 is CASSPKWGRSYEQYF. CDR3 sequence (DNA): TGTGCCAGCAGTCCCAAATGGGGCAGGTCCTACGAGCAGTACTTC.